This TCR beta chain was sequenced for a study of CD8 T cells in ankylosing spondylitis. Findings and limits, study-wide: Disease-linked clones displayed a CD8+ phenotype and appeared relatively rarely in peripheral blood. Seemingly distinctive of ankylosing spondylitis blood was a TCR beta motif formed by eight highly homologous variants.

The CDR3 contains 14 residues. Germline V lookup: CDR1 SGHTA, CDR2 FQGNSA. The trim removed 5 bases at V and 8 bases at J, leaving 5 bases unmatched. It was by quantitative 5'-RACE with molecular barcodes that TCR beta libraries were made. MiXCR, run by TCRdb on the 5' RACE reads, gives a single entry per CDR3 protein. This sample yields 250,000 to 400,000 distinct CDR3 sequences, of which 11% are seen a single time; roughly 9.5% belongs to the top ten. This clonotype was recorded at least ten times. The target antigen is unknown. The sequenced sample consisted of blood, either unsorted or a sorted T cell fraction (not recorded which). The chain recombines TRBV7-2 with TRBJ2-1; 11 bases are shared with TRBD2. The source is a female donor with ankylosing spondylitis or in good health (not recorded which). The CDR3 protein is CASSAASGGHEQFF. For the CDR3, the DNA is TGTGCCAGCAGCGCCGCTAGCGGGGGGCATGAGCAGTTCTTC. Supplemented by reference TRBV7-2 and TRBJ2-1, the full variable domain reads GAGVSQSPSNKVTEKGKDVELRCDPISGHTALYWYRQSLGQGLEFLIYFQGNSAPDKSGLPSDRFSAERTGGSVSTLTIQRTQQEDSAVYLCASSAASGGHEQFFGPGTRLTVL.